This T cell receptor (beta chain) originates from a study of untreated major depressive disorder. Study-wide results and limits: CD4+ T cells from depressed patients used TRBV05-01 (Vbeta 5.1) more often than controls. Private clones made up every subject's top five TRBV05-01 clones.

The protocol was immunoSEQ multiplex PCR, while the TCRdb copy is restricted to in-frame clones and leaves out a portion. Of around 23,000 clones listed, about 90% are singletons. With regard to this clone: Its antigen is still unknown.

V was trimmed by 4 bases and J by 0 bases, leaving 13 bases between them. From germline, CDR1 is SNHLY and CDR2 FYNNEI. This CDR3 contains 15 residues. Sequenced: CD4+ T cells from PBMCs. The receptor comes from a woman aged 25 to 39 with major depressive disorder. This rearrangement joins TRBV2 to TRBJ2-7; D is possibly TRBD1 or TRBD2 (6 bases each). CDR3 sequence: CASSAEGGLSYEQYF. The CDR3 DNA reads as TGTGCCAGCAGTGCAGAAGGGGGACTCTCCTACGAGCAGTACTTC.